Each of the 8 T cell receptor beta chains below was sequenced from the same sample in a study of blood T cells in healthy people across ages. Alongside a J-beta primer mix, a sample-barcoded 5' primer served in a second PCR lasting about 7 to 11 cycles. One entry per CDR3 protein, called by TCRdb with MiXCR from the 5' RACE reads. The sample records 1.8 million or so distinct CDR3 sequences, about two fifths being singletons. The material sequenced was blood. The receptors derive from a human donor in good health.

This clonotype was seen only a few times. CDR3 sequence (DNA): TGTGCCAGTTCCGGACAGGGGCATCAGCCCCAGCATTTT. This codes for CASSGQGHQPQHF. The chain uses TRBV7-2 and TRBJ1-5; 9 nucleotides align to TRBD1. Germline V CDR1 and CDR2: SGHTA, FQGNSA. Losses at the gene ends were 9 bases for V and 5 bases for J; bases not matched to a gene: 5. The CDR3 runs to 13 residues.

In its sample, this clonotype was seen a few times. V gene TRBV10-3 combines with J gene TRBJ1-2; D possibly corresponds to TRBD1 (5 bases). The length of the CDR3 is 16 residues. Germline V lookup: CDR1 ENHRY, CDR2 SYGVKD. The germline V and J ends were trimmed by 3 bases and 6 bases, with 20 bases remaining between them. CDR3 region: CAISDGTTSDGDGYTF. CDR3 DNA sequence: TGTGCCATCAGTGACGGGACCACCAGCGACGGGGATGGCTACACCTTC.

The chain links TRBV7-6 to TRBJ2-7, with D perhaps matching TRBD1 (6 bases). CDR3 size: 16 residues. CDR1 SGHVS and CDR2 FNYEAQ come from the germline V gene. With 4 bases removed from V and 3 bases from J, the gap between germline ends came to 19 bases. The CDR3 here is CASSSFGGGWGYEQYF. DNA of the CDR3: TGTGCCAGCAGCTCCTTCGGTGGGGGCTGGGGCTACGAGCAGTACTTC.

The sample holds many counts of this clonotype. The chain employs TRBV6-2 or TRBV6-3 and TRBJ1-2; D not certain. V shed 6 bases and J shed 1 base, with 24 bases lying between them. This CDR3 comprises 18 residues. Germline V gene sequence: CDR1 MNHEY, CDR2 SVGEGT. In DNA form, the CDR3 reads TGTGCCAGCAGAGAAAGACGGGCGGGATTTATTAATAACTATGGCTACACCTTC. It specifies CASRERRAGFINNYGYTF.

This clonotype was seen more than once but under ten times. The V call is TRBV29-1, the J call TRBJ1-2; D not resolved. Germline V gene sequence: CDR1 SQVTM, CDR2 ANQGSEA. V lost 2 bases and J lost 8, with 3 bases in between. The CDR3 totals 9 residues. The CDR3 loop is CSVERGYTF. In DNA form, the CDR3 reads TGCAGCGTTGAACGGGGCTACACCTTC.

This clonotype turned up a few times. This chain joins TRBV2 and TRBJ1-5, with D possibly being TRBD1 (6 bases). V lost 8 bases and J 4 bases, leaving 15 bases between the germline ends. Per the germline V gene, CDR1 is SNHLY and CDR2 is FYNNEI. The CDR3 is 14 amino acids. CDR3 sequence reads: CASGPPGANQPQHF. DNA for the CDR3: TGTGCCAGCGGACCCCCGGGGGCGAATCAGCCCCAGCATTTT.

This clonotype was picked up a small number of times. The chain has TRBV9 and TRBJ1-1, with D perhaps matching TRBD1 (5 bases). The CDR3 is 13 amino acids. Germline V lookup: CDR1 SGDLS, CDR2 YYNGEE. Trimming pared 3 bases from V and 10 bases from J, leaving 16 bases between. The CDR3 nucleotides read TGTGCCAGCAGCGCAGCGGGCTCGGGGGGAGCTTTCTTT. Residues: CASSAAGSGGAFF.

The genes are TRBV7-9 and TRBJ2-1; D not certain. Per germline, CDR1 SEHNR and CDR2 FQNEAQ (reference sequence). V was pared by 4 bases and J by 0 bases, with 10 bases between. The CDR3 covers 15 residues. CDR3 residues: CASSSTIVSYNEQFF. The DNA for the CDR3 is TGTGCCAGCAGCTCCACTATTGTCTCCTACAATGAGCAGTTCTTC.